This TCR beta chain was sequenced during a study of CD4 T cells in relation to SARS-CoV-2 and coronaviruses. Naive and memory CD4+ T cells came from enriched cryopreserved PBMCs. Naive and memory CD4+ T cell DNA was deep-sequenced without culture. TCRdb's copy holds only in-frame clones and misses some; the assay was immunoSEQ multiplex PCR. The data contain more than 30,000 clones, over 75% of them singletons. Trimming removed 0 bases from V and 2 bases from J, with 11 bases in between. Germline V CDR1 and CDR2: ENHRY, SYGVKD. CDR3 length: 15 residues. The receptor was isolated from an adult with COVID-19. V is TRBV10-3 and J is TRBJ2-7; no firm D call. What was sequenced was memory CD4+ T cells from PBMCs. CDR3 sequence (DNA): TGTGCCATCAGTGAGTCGGTCACGGAAACCTACGAGCAGTACTTC. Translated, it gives CAISESVTETYEQYF.